This T cell receptor (beta chain) came from a study of blood T cell dynamics during melanoma immunotherapy. In the case of this clone: Its antigen is unidentified.

Time point meaning: pre-treatment baseline. Whole-study findings and limits: The study could not tell melanoma-specific clones from general immune activation. At W3, later disease-control patients showed bifurcated PBMC repertoire changes, unlike progressors.

Sequencing was performed with immunoSEQ multiplex PCR; in TCRdb, only in-frame clones are kept and a portion is missing. The data hold 15,000 to 20,000 clones, with roughly 80% observed a single time. Germline CDR1 is SGDLS and CDR2 is YYNGEE. The CDR3 length is 15 residues. Trimming removed 2 bases from V and 1 base from J; junction bases left unmatched: 3. This clonotype was obtained from a human donor with melanoma. This material consisted of blood, taken from a patient treated with checkpoint blockade. V and J are TRBV9 and TRBJ1-1; 9 nucleotides match TRBD1. The CDR3 region is CASSVGGQGNTEAFF. CDR3 nucleotide sequence: TGTGCCAGCAGCGTTGGGGGACAGGGGAACACTGAAGCTTTCTTT.